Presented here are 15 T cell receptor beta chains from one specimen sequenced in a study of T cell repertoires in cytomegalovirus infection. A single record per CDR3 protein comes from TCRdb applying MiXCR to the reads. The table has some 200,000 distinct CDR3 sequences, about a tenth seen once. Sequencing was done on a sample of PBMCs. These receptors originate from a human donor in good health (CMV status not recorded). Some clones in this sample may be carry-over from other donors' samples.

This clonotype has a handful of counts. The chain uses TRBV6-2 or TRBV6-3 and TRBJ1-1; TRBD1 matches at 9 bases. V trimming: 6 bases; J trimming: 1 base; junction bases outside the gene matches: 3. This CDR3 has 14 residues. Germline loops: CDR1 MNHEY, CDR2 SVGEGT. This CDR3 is CASRRTGENTEAFF. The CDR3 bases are TGTGCCAGCAGACGGACAGGGGAGAACACTGAAGCTTTCTTT.

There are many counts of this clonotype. In DNA form, the CDR3 reads TGTGCCAGCAGCTTAGGGGGAGGGCTGTATGGCTACACCTTC. The encoded protein is CASSLGGGLYGYTF. The chain is built from TRBV7-2 and TRBJ1-2; D call uncertain. This CDR3 is built from 14 residues. V was shortened by 1 base and J by 5 bases, with 11 bases between the two germline ends. In germline, CDR1 is SGHTA, CDR2 FQGNSA. Supplemented by reference TRBV7-2 and TRBJ1-2, the full variable domain reads GAGVSQSPSNKVTEKGKDVELRCDPISGHTALYWYRQSLGQGLEFLIYFQGNSAPDKSGLPSDRFSAERTGGSVSTLTIQRTQQEDSAVYLCASSLGGGLYGYTFGSGTRLTVV.

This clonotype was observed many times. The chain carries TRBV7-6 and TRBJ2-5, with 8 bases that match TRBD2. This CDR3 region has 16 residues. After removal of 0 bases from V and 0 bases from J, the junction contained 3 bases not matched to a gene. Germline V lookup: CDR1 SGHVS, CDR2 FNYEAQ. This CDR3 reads CASSLAGRGDQETQYF. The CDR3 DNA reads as TGTGCCAGCAGCTTAGCGGGGCGGGGGGACCAAGAGACCCAGTACTTC.

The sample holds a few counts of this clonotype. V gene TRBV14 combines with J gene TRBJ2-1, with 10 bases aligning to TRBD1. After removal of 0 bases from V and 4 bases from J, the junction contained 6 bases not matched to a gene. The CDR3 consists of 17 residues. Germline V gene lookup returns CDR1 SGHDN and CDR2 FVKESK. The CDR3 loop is CASSQEERTGGYNEQFF. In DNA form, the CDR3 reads TGTGCCAGCAGCCAAGAAGAGAGGACAGGGGGGTACAATGAGCAGTTCTTC.

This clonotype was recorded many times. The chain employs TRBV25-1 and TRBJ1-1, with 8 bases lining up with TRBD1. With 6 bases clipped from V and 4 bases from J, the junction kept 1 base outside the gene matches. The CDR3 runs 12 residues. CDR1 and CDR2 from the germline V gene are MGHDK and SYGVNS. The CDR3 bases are TGTGCCAGCAGCACAGGGGGCACTGAAGCTTTCTTT. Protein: CASSTGGTEAFF. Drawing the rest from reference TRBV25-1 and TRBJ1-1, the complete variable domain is EADIYQTPRYLVIGTGKKITLECSQTMGHDKMYWYQQDPGMELHLIHYSYGVNSTEKGDLSSESTVSRIRTEHFPLTLESARPSHTSQYLCASSTGGTEAFFGQGTRLTVV.

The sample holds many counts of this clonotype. DNA of the CDR3: TGTGCCAGCAGTTACGGGACAGGGGTGGGTGAAGCTTTCTTT. Its translation: CASSYGTGVGEAFF. The V and J genes are TRBV6-5 and TRBJ1-1, with 10 bases that match TRBD1. V shed 2 bases and J 7 bases; nucleotides not matched to a gene: 4. Germline CDR1 reads MNHEY; CDR2 reads SVGAGI. This CDR3 is 14 amino acids long.

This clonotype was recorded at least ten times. The CDR3 DNA reads as TGTGCCAGCAGTTCCGGACTAGTCGCCTACAATGAGCAGTTCTTC. Amino acid sequence: CASSSGLVAYNEQFF. The chain carries TRBV12-3 or TRBV12-4 and TRBJ2-1; 7 bases are shared with TRBD2. The V and J ends lost 4 bases and 2 bases, in that order; junction bases with no gene match: 5. This CDR3 is 15 amino acids long.

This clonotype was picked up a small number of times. CDR3: CASSGDRDIYEQYF. CDR3 in DNA: TGTGCCAGCAGCGGGGACAGGGATATCTACGAGCAGTACTTC. This chain uses TRBV5-6 with TRBJ2-7; 9 bases are shared with TRBD1. CDR1 is SGHDT, CDR2 YYEEEE, per germline. The length of the CDR3 is 14 residues. J lost 3 bases, V lost 4 bases, and 5 bases had no gene match.

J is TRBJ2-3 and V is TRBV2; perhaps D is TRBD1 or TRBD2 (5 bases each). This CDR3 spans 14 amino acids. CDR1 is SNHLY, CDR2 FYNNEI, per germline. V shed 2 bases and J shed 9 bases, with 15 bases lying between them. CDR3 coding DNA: TGTGCCAGCAGTGAACAGGGCTGGGGGATGACGCAGTATTTT. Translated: CASSEQGWGMTQYF.

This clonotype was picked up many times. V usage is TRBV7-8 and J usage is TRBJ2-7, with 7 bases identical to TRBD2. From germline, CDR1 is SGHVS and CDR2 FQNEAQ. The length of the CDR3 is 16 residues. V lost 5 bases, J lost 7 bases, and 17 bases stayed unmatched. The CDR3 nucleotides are TGTGCCAGCAGCGCGGTTACTAGCGTTATCAAGGGGGAGCAGTACTTC. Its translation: CASSAVTSVIKGEQYF. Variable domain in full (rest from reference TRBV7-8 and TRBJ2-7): GAGVSQSPRYKVAKRGQDVALRCDPISGHVSLFWYQQALGQGPEFLTYFQNEAQLDKSGLPSDRFFAERPEGSVSTLKIQRTQQEDSAVYLCASSAVTSVIKGEQYFGPGTRLTVT.

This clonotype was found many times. CDR3 sequence: CASSSYGDTQYF. The CDR3 nucleotides are TGTGCCAGCAGTTCCTACGGAGATACGCAGTATTTT. The chain recombines TRBV27 with TRBJ2-3; D unclear. CDR3 size: 12 residues. The germline V and J ends were trimmed by 4 bases and 5 bases, with 7 bases remaining between them. Germline CDR1 is MNHEY and CDR2 is SMNVEV (reference sequence).

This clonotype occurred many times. This CDR3 reads CSAREIPKGGAVSFYYEQYF. Written as DNA, the CDR3 is TGCAGTGCTAGAGAGATCCCAAAGGGGGGGGCCGTGTCCTTTTATTACGAGCAGTACTTC. V usage is TRBV20-1 and J usage is TRBJ2-7, with D perhaps matching TRBD2 (7 bases). The CDR3 extends over 20 amino acids. Germline CDR1 DFQATT, CDR2 SNEGSKA (reference sequence). V gave up 0 bases and J gave up 4 bases, with 31 bases separating them.

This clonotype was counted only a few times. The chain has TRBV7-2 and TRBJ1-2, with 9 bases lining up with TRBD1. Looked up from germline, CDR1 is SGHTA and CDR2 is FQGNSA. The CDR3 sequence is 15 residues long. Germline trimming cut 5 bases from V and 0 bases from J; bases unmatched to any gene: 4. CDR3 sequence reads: CASSRDRVANYGYTF. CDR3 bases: TGTGCCAGCAGCCGGGACAGGGTAGCTAACTATGGCTACACCTTC.

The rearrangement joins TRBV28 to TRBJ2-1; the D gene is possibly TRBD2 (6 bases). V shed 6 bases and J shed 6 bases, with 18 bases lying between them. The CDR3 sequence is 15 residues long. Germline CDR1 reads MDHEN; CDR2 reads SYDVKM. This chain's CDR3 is CASSPPGSGRNEQFF. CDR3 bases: TGTGCCAGCAGCCCGCCCGGGAGTGGTCGCAATGAGCAGTTCTTC.

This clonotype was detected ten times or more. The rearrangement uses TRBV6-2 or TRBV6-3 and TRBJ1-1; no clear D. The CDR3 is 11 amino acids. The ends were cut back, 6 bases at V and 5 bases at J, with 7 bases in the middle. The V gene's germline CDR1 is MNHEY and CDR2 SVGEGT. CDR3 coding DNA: TGTGCCAGCAGGGCGGTTACTGAAGCTTTCTTT. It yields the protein CASRAVTEAFF.